Reported below is one T cell receptor beta chain. The data were taken from a study of blood T cell repertoires in COVID-19. CDR1 SGHRS and CDR2 YFSETQ come from the germline V gene. The CDR3 extends over 16 amino acids. Losses at the gene ends were 0 bases for V and 4 bases for J; bases not matched to a gene: 5. Sequencing used immunoSEQ multiplex PCR; TCRdb keeps in-frame clones, though not all of them. The data show some 280,000 clones, 86% seen once. The chain carries TRBV5-1 and TRBJ2-5, with 11 positions matching TRBD2. The TCR comes from a woman younger than 45 with active or convalescent COVID-19. Sample: peripheral blood. The CDR3 DNA is TGCGCCAGCAGCTTGGGCACTAGCGGGGGTTTAGAGACCCAGTACTTC. As protein: CASSLGTSGGLETQYF.